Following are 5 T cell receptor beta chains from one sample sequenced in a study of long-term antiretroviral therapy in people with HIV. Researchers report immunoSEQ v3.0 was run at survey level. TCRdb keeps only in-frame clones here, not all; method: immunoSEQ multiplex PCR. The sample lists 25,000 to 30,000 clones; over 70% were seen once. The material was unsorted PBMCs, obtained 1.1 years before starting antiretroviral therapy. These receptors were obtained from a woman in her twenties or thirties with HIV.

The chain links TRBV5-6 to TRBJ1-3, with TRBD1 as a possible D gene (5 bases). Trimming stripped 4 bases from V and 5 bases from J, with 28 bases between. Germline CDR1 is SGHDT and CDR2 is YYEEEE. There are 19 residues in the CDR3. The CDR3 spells CASSRLYLSGSLKRNTIYF. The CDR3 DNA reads TGTGCCAGCAGCCGACTATATCTATCAGGGAGCCTCAAACGAAACACCATATATTTT.

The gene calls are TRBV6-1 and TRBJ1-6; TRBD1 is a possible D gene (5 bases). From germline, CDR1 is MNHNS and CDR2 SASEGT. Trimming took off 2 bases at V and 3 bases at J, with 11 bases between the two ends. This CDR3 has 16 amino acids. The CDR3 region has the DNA TGTGCCAGCAGTGAAACTGGACATATCTATAATTCACCCCTCCACTTT. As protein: CASSETGHIYNSPLHF.

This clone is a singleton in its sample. Here the CDR3 DNA reads TGTGCCAGCAGCGGGACAGGGGTTGACTACACCTTC. Its translation: CASSGTGVDYTF. The chain is built from TRBV6-1 and TRBJ1-2, with 10 bases lining up with TRBD1. The germline V gene encodes CDR1 MNHNS and CDR2 SASEGT. The CDR3 is 12 amino acids. V was pared by 6 bases and J by 10 bases, with 5 bases of the junction left unmatched.

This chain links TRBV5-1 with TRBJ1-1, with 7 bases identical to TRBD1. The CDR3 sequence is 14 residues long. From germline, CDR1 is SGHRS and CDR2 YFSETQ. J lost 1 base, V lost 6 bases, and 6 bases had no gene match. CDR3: CASKQGSENTEAFF. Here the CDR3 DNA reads TGCGCCAGCAAACAGGGGTCAGAGAACACTGAAGCTTTCTTT.

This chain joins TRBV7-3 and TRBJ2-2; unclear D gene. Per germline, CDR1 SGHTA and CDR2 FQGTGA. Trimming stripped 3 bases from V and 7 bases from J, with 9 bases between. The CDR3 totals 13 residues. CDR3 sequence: CASSFRANGELFF. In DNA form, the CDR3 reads TGTGCCAGCAGCTTCCGGGCTAACGGGGAGCTGTTTTTT. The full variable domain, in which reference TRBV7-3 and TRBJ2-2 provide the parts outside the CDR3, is GAGVSQTPSNKVTEKGKYVELRCDPISGHTALYWYRQSLGQGPEFLIYFQGTGAADDSGLPNDRFFAVRPEGSVSTLKIQRTERGDSAVYLCASSFRANGELFFGEGSRLTVL.